This T cell receptor beta chain was sequenced in a study of blood T cell repertoires in COVID-19. Study overall: The analysed material was cDNA or gDNA that came from T cells, B-cell-depleted T cells, or PBMCs.

Per the study methods: The authors estimated nucleated cell counts from reference gene primer amplification. Profiling relied on immunoSEQ multiplex PCR, and the TCRdb table lists in-frame clones only, not all of them. The DNA gave D and trimming, while V, J and clone size come from that table. Counted here are nearly 400,000 clones, 85% to 90% occurring once; the ten biggest clones make up less than 2%. Grouping used clinical history reported by participants in a survey and questionnaire. Recovery meant two consecutive negative NP/OP PCR tests, professional clearance, or resolved symptoms. The sample holds one count of this clone. The CDR3 consists of 17 residues. V was cut by 5 bases and J by 0 bases, with 14 bases left in between. Per germline, CDR1 SGHTA and CDR2 FQGNSA.

What was sequenced was PBMCs or T cells enriched from blood (not recorded which). The origin of this receptor is a woman aged 25-40 years who had recovered from COVID-19. The chain uses TRBV7-2 and TRBJ1-6; the D gene is possibly TRBD1 (5 bases). In nucleotides, the CDR3 is TGTGCCAGCAGCCCCTCCCGGGGACTCTCCTATAATTCACCCCTCCACTTT. This gives the protein CASSPSRGLSYNSPLHF.